The clone carrying this TCR beta chain was counted between two and nine times. The antigen is unknown. With a much larger clone just one base away, this may be a read error. Looked up from germline, CDR1 is SNHLY and CDR2 is FYNNEI. CDR3 length equals 15 residues. The data are from a study of CD8+CD57+ T cells in acquired aplastic anemia. General study points: Any difference that existed in CD8+ Simpson's diversity between patients and controls was not significant.

The use of genomic DNA as template underpinned the TCR beta VDJ and CDR3 profiling. TCRdb processed the reads anew with MiXCR; each CDR3 protein has one entry. The sample carries about 120,000 distinct CDR3 sequences, over 30% recorded once. Patients chosen for sequencing had shown CD8+CD57+ cell expansion by flow cytometry. The sample comprised sorted CD4+, CD8+, or CD8+CD57+ T cells (not recorded which) from PBMCs. The chain is built from TRBV2 and TRBJ1-3; 10 bases fit TRBD1. The receptor's source is a human donor with aplastic anemia. CDR3 bases: TGTGCCACCGGGACAGGGGCCCTCTCTGGAAACACCACATATTTT. Translated: CATGTGALSGNTTYF.